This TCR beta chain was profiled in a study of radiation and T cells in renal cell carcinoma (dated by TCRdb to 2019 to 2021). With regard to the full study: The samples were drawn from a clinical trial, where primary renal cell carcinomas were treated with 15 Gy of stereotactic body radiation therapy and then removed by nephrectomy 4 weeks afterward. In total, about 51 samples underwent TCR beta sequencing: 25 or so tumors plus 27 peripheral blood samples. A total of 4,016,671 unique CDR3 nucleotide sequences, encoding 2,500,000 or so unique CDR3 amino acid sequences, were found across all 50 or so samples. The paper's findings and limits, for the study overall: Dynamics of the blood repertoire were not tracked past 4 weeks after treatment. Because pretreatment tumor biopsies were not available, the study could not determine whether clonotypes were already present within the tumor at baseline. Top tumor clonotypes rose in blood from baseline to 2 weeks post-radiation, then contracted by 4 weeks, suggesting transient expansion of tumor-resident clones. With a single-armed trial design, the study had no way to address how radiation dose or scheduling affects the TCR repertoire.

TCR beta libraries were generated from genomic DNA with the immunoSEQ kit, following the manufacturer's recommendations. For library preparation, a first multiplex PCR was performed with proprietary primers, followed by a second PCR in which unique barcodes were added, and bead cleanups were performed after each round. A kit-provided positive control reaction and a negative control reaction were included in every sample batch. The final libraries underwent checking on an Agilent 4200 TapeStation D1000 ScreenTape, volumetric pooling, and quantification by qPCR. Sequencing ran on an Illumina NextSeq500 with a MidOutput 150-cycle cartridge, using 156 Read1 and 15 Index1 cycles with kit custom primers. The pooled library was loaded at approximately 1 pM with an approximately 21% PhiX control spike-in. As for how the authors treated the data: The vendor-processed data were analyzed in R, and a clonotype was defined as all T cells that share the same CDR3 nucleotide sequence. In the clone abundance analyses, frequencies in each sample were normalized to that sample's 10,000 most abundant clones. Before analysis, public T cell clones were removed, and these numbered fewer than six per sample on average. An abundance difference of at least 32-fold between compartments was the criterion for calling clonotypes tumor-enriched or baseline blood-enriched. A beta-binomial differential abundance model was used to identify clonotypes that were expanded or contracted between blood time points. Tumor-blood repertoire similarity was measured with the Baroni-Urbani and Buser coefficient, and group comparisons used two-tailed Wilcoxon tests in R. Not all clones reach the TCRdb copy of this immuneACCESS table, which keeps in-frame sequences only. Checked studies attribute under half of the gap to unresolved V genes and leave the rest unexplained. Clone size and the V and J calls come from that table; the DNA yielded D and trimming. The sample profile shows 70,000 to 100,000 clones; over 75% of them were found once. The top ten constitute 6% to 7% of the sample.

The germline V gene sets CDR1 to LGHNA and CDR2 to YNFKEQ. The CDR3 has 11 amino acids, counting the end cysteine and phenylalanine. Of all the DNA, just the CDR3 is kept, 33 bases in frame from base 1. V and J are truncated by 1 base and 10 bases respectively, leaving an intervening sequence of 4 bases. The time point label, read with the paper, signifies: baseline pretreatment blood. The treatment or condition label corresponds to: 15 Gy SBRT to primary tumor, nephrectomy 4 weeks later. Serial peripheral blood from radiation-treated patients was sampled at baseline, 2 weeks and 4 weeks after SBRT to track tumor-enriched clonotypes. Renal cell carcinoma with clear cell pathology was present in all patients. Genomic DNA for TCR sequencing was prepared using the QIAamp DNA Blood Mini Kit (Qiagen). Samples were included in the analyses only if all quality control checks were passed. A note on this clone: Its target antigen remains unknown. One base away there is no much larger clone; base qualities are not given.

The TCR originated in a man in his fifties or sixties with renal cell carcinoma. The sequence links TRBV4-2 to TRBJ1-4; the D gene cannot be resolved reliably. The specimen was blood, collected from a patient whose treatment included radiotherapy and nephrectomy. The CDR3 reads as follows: CASSQVGKLFF. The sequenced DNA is TGTGCCAGCAGCCAAGTGGGAAAACTGTTTTTT.